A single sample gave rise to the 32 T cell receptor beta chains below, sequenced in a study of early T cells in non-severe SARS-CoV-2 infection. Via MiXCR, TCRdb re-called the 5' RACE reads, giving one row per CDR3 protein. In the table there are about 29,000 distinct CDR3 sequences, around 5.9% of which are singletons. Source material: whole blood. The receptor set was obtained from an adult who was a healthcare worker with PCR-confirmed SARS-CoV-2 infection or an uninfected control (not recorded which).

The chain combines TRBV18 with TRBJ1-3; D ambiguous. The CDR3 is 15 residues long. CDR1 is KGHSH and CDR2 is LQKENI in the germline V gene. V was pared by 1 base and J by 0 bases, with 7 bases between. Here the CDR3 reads CASSPLSSSGNTIYF. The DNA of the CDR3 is TGTGCCAGCTCACCACTGTCCAGCTCTGGAAACACCATATATTTT.

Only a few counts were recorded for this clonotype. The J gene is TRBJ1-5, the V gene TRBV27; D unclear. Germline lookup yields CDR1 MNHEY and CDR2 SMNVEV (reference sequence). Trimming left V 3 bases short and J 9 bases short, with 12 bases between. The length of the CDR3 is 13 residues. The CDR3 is CASSLNGELPQHF. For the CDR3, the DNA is TGTGCCAGCAGTTTGAACGGGGAATTGCCCCAGCATTTT.

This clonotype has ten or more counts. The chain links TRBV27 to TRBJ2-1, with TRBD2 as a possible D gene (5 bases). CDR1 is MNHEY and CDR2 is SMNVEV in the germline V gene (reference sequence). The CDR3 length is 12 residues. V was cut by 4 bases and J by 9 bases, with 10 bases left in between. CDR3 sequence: CASSYRTSEQFF. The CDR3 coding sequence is TGTGCCAGCAGTTACCGGACTTCTGAGCAGTTCTTC.

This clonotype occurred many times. CDR3 sequence: CASSLALINEQFF. DNA for the CDR3: TGCGCCAGCAGCTTGGCCCTAATCAATGAGCAGTTCTTC. The V and J genes are TRBV5-1 and TRBJ2-1; D gene unclear. This CDR3 is 13 amino acids long. Germline loops: CDR1 SGHRS, CDR2 YFSETQ. The V and J ends lost 0 bases and 6 bases respectively, with 7 bases between them.

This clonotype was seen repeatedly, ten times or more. CDR3: CASSLGSGSTLSYEQYF. As DNA, the CDR3 is TGCGCCAGCAGCTTGGGTAGCGGGAGCACCCTCTCCTACGAGCAGTACTTC. The chain employs TRBV5-1 and TRBJ2-7; 9 nucleotides agree with TRBD2. The CDR3 extends over 17 amino acids. After removal of 0 bases from V and 0 bases from J, the junction contained 7 bases not matched to a gene. Germline CDR1 SGHRS, CDR2 YFSETQ.

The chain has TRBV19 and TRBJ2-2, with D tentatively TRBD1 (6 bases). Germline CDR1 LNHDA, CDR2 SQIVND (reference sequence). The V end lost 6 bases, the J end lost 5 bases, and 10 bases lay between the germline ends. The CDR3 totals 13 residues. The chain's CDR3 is CASSTGWTGELFF. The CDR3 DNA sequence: TGTGCCAGTAGCACAGGGTGGACCGGGGAGCTGTTTTTT.

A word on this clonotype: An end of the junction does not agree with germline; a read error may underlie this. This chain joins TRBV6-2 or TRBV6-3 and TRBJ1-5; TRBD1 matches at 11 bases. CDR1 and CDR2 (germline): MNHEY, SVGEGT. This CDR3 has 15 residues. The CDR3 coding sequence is TGTGTCAGCACAGGACAGGGGGCGAATAATCAGCCCCAGCATTTT. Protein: CVSTGQGANNQPQHF.

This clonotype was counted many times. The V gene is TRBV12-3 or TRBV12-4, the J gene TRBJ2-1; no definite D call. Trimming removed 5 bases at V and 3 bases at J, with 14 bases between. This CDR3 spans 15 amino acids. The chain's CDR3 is CASSPARIYYNEQFF. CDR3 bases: TGTGCCAGCAGTCCCGCCCGGATATACTACAATGAGCAGTTCTTC.

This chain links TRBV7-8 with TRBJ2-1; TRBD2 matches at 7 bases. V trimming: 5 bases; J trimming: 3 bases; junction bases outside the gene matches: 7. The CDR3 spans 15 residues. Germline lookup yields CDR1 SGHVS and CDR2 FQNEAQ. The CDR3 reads CASSPEGGVYNEQFF. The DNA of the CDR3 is TGTGCCAGCAGCCCTGAGGGAGGGGTCTACAATGAGCAGTTCTTC.

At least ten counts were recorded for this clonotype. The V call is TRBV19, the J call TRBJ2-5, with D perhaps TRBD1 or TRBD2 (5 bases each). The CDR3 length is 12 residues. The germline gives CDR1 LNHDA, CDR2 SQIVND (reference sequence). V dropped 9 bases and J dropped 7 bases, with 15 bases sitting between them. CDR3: CASGTRPGTQYF. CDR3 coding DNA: TGTGCCAGCGGGACGAGGCCCGGGACCCAGTACTTC.

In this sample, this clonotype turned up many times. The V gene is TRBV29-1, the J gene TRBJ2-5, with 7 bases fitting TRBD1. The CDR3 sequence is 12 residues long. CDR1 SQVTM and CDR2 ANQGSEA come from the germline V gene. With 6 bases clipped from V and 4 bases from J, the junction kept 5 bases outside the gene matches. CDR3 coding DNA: TGCAGCGTGACAACAGGGGCAGAGACCCAGTACTTC. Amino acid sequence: CSVTTGAETQYF. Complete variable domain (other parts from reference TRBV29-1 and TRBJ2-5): SAVISQKPSRDICQRGTSLTIQCQVDSQVTMMFWYRQQPGQSLTLIATANQGSEATYESGFVIDKFPISRPNLTFSTLTVSNMSPEDSSIYLCSVTTGAETQYFGPGTRLLVL.

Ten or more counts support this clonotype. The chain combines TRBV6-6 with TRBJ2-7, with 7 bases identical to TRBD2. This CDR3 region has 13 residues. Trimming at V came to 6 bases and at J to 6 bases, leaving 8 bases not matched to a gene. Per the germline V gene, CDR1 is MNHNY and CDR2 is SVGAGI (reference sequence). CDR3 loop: CASRKAGPIEQYF. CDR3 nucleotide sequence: TGTGCCAGCAGGAAAGCGGGACCCATCGAGCAGTACTTC.

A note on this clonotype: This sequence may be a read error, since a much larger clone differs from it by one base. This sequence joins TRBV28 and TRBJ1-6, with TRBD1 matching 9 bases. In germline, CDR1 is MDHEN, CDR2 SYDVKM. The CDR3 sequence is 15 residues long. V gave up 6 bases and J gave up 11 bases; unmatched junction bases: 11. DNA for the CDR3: TGTGCCAGCAGCATAGGACAGGGGTTTAGGGCACCCCTCCACTTT. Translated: CASSIGQGFRAPLHF.

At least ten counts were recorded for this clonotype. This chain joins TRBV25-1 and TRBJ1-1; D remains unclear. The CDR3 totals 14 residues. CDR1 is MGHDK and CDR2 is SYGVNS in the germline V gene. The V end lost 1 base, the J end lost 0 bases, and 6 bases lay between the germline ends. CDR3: CASSEWNVNTEAFF. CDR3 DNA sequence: TGTGCCAGCAGTGAATGGAATGTGAACACTGAAGCTTTCTTT.

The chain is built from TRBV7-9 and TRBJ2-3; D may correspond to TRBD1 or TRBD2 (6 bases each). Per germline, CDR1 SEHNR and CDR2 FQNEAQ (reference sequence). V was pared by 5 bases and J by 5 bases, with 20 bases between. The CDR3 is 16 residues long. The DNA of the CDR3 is TGTGCCAGCAGCCCACCGAGGGGGGCGGATAAAGATACGCAGTATTTT. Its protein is CASSPPRGADKDTQYF.

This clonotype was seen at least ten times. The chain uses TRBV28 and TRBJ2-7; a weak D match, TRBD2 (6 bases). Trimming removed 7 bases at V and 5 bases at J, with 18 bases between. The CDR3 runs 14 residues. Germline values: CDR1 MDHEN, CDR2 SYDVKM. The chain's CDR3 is CASTKPGTYHEQYF. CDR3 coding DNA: TGTGCCAGCACCAAACCTGGGACTTACCACGAGCAGTACTTC.

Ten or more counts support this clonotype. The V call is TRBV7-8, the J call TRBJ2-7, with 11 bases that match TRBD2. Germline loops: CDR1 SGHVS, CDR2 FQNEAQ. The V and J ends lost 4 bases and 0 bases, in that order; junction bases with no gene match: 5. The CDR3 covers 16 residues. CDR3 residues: CASSSILAGGSYEQYF. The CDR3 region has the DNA TGTGCCAGCAGCTCAATCCTAGCGGGAGGCTCCTACGAGCAGTACTTC.

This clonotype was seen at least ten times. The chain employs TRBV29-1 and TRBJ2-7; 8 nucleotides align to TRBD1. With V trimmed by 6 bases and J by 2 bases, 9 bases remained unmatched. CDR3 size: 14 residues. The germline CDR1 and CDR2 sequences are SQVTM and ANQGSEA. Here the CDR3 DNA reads TGCAGCGTGGCCGGGACAGGCCTTACCTACGAGCAGTACTTC. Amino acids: CSVAGTGLTYEQYF.

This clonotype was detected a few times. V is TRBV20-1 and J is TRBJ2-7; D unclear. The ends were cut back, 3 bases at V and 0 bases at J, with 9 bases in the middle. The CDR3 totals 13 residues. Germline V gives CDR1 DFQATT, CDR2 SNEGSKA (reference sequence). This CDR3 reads CSASGRSSYEQYF. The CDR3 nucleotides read TGCAGTGCTAGTGGCCGTAGCTCCTACGAGCAGTACTTC.

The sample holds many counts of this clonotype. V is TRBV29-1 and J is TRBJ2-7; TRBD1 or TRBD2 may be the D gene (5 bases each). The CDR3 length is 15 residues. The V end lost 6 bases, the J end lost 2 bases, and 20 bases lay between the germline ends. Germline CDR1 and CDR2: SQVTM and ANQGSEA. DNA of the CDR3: TGCAGCGTCTTACGTCCCGGGACGGGTACCTACGAGCAGTACTTC. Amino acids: CSVLRPGTGTYEQYF.

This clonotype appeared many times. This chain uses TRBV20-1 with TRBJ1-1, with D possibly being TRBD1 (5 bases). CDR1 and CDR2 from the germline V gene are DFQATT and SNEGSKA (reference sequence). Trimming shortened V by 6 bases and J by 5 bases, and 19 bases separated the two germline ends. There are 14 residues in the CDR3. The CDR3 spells CSAHPGPLDTEAFF. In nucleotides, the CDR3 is TGCAGTGCCCACCCGGGGCCCTTGGATACTGAAGCTTTCTTT.

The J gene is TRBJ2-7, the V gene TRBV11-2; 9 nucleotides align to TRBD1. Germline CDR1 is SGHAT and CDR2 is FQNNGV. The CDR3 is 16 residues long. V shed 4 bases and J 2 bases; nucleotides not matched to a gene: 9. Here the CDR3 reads CASSSPGTGFTYEQYF. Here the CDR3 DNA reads TGTGCCAGCAGCTCCCCGGGGACAGGGTTTACCTACGAGCAGTACTTC.

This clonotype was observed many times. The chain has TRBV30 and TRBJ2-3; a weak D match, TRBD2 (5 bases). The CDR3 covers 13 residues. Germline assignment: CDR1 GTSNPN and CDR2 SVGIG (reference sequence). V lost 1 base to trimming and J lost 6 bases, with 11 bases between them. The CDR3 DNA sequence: TGTGCCTGGAGTGATGCTAGCTCGGATACGCAGTATTTT. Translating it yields CAWSDASSDTQYF.

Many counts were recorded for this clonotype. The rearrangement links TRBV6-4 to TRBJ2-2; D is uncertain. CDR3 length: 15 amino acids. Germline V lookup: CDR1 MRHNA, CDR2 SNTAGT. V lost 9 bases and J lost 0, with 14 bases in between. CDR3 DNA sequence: TGTGCCAGTTCTAAGGCGGCAGCGAACACCGGGGAGCTGTTTTTT. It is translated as CASSKAAANTGELFF.

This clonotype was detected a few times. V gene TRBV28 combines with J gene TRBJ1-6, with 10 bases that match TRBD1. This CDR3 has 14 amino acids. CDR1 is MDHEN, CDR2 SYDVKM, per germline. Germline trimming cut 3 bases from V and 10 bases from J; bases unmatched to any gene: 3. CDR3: CASSLDRGNSPLHF. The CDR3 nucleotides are TGTGCCAGCAGTTTGGACAGGGGGAACTCACCCCTCCACTTT. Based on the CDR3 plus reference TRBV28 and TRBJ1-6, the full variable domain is DVKVTQSSRYLVKRTGEKVFLECVQDMDHENMFWYRQDPGLGLRLIYFSYDVKMKEKGDIPEGYSVSREKKERFSLILESASTNQTSMYLCASSLDRGNSPLHFGNGTRLTVT.

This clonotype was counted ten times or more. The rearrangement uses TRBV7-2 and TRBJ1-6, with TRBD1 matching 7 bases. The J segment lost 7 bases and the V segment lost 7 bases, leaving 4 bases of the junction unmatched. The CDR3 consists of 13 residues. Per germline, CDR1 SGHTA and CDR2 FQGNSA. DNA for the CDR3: TGTGCCAGCAAGGGGGCCGGGAATTCACCCCTCCACTTT. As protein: CASKGAGNSPLHF.

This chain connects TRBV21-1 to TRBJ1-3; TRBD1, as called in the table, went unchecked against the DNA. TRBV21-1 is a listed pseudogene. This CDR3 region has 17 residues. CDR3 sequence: CASSKAPRGATGNTIYF. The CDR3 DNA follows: TGTGCCAGCAGCAAAGCCCCCAGGGGAGCGACTGGAAACACCATATATTTT.

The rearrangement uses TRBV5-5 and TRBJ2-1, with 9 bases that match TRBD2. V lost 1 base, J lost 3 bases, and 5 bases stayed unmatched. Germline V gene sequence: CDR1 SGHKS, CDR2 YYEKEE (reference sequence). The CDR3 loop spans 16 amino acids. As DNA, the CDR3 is TGTGCCAGCAGCTTGCATCCGCGGGGGGGCTACAATGAGCAGTTCTTC. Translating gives CASSLHPRGGYNEQFF.

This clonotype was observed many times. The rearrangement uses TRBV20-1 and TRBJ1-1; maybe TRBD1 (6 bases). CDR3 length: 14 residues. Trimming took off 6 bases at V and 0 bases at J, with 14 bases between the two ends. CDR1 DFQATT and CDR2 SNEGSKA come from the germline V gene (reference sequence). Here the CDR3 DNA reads TGCAGTGCCCCACGGGGGGGGCTGAACACTGAAGCTTTCTTT. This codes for CSAPRGGLNTEAFF.

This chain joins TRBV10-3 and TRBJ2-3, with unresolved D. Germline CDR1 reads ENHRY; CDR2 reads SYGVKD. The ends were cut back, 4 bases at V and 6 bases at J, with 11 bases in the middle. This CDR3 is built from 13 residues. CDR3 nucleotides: TGTGCCATCAGTGGCGAGAGTAGCGATACGCAGTATTTT. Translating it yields CAISGESSDTQYF.

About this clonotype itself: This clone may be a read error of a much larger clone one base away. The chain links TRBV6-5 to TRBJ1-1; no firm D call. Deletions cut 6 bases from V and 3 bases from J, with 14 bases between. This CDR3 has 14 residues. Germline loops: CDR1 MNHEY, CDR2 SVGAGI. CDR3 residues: CASSDQTRDTEAFF. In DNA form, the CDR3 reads TGTGCCAGCAGCGACCAGACACGAGACACTGAAGCTTTCTTT.

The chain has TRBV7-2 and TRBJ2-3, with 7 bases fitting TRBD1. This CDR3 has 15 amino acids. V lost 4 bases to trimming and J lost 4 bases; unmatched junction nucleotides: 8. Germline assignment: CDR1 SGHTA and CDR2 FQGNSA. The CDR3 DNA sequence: TGTGCCAGCAGCTCGCAGGGGGATTGGTCAGATACGCAGTATTTT. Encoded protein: CASSSQGDWSDTQYF.